Sequencing of this T cell receptor (beta chain) was carried out in a study of neurological immune-mediated disorders. Synthesis of cDNA used 5'RACE (with 10-nucleotide random UMIs). TCRdb fed the 5' RACE reads into MiXCR, producing one record per CDR3 protein. The sample contains tens of thousands of distinct CDR3 sequences, 3.4% of which appear only once. The CDR3 consists of 13 residues. With 6 bases removed from V and 2 bases from J, the gap between germline ends came to 9 bases. This clonotype was counted ten times or more. The antigen is undetermined. Whole-study results and caveats: HTLV-1-associated myelopathy had the most TCR clonal expansion, and multiple sclerosis had the least, less than healthy controls. There were no CDR3 amino acid sequences shared by expanded clones across subjects, a result suggesting private repertoires in all groups. A possible signature appeared as one related-CDR3 cluster, in which phylogenetic grouping placed the repertoires of 18 of 34 multiple sclerosis patients.

The chain recombines TRBV12-3 or TRBV12-4 with TRBJ2-3; D is ambiguous. The clonotype was recovered from a man aged 35-49 years with multiple sclerosis. Specimen: PBMCs. In DNA, the CDR3 is TGTGCCAGCAGCCCCCGTCTCACAGATACGCAGTATTTT. Translation gives CASSPRLTDTQYF.